This is a list of T cell receptor beta chains from one sample in a study of synovial regulatory T cells in juvenile arthritis. Sequencing used immunoSEQ multiplex PCR; TCRdb keeps in-frame clones, though not all of them. This repertoire includes about 9,600 clones. Sequenced: Treg cells from blood. The source is a donor aged 2-35 years with juvenile idiopathic arthritis. Both conserved end residues are part of each CDR3. Rows may omit the clone size; those that give it use once, few, many or a size class.

CDR3 protein	clone size	V gene	J gene
CASSLPMGASYNEQFF	-	TRBV5-8	TRBJ2-1
CASSLRVGRGEQYF	-	TRBV7-8	TRBJ2-5
CAISEERNTEAFF	medium-sized	TRBV10-3	TRBJ1-1
CASSIGTGISYEQYF	-	TRBV7-2	TRBJ2-7
CASSLEVGGLTGNTIYF	-	TRBV5-1	TRBJ1-3
CASSEHASGSRTSYNEQFF	-	TRBV2	TRBJ2-1
CASSPSGLSYEQYF	medium-sized	TRBV18	TRBJ2-7
CASSRAGVVTGNTIYF	medium-sized	TRBV19	TRBJ1-3
CASRERGDEKLFF	medium-sized	TRBV7-2	TRBJ1-4
CASSPNGVFNEKLFF	-	TRBV9	TRBJ1-4
CASSSLVSYNEQFF	-	TRBV27	TRBJ2-1
CASSLGPGQLQAETQYF	-	TRBV4-3	TRBJ2-5
CASSILGQYNEQFF	-	TRBV19	TRBJ2-1
CSGRQGDGYTF	-	TRBV29-1	TRBJ1-2
CASSLISAGGGLGYTF	-	TRBV7-2	TRBJ1-2
CASSSRGGYGTSGGGTDTQYF	-	TRBV13	TRBJ2-3
CASSQDIRGGANTGELFF	-	TRBV4-3	TRBJ2-2
CASSPAQGITYGYTF	-	TRBV5-1	TRBJ1-2
CASRRPGREYNEQFF	-	TRBV7-2	TRBJ2-1
CASAIGTRSVF	medium-sized	TRBV19	TRBJ2-1
CASRREGTEAFF	-	TRBV6-5	TRBJ1-1
CASSLRLRGTYNEQFF	-	TRBV7-9	TRBJ2-1
CASSPPRGTTEAFF	-	TRBV28	TRBJ1-1
CASSTGTLAREQYF	-	TRBV2	TRBJ2-7
CASSPNTRVEAFF	-	TRBV11-2	TRBJ1-1